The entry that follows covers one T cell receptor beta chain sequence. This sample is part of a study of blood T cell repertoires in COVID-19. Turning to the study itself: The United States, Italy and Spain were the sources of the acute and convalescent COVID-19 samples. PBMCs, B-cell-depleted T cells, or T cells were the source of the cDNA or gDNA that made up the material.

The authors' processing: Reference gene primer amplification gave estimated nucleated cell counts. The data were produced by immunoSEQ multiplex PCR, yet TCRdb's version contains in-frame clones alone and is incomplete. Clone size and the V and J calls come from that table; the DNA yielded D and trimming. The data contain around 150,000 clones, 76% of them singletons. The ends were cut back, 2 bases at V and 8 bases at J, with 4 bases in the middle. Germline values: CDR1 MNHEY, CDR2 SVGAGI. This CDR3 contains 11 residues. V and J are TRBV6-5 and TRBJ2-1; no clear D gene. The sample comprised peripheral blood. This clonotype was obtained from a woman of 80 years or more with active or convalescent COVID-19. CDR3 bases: TGTGCCAGCAGTTACCCGTATGAGCAGTTCTTC. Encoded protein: CASSYPYEQFF.